The 16 T cell receptor beta chains below all came from one sample that was sequenced in a study of shared clonotypes between healthy human individuals. The repertoire was sequenced with immunoSEQ multiplex PCR; TCRdb's copy has only in-frame clones and lacks some. The sample lists some 2,400,000 clones, 90% to 96% seen once, with over 0.1% in the top ten. Sample: naive CD4+ T cells sorted from blood. Subset of the sample: CD45RA+ positively selected. These receptors all stem from a man aged 18 to 35 in good health.

The gene calls are TRBV6-1 and TRBJ1-6; 9 bases are a match to TRBD1. Germline V gives CDR1 MNHNS, CDR2 SASEGT. This CDR3 spans 14 amino acids. V trimming: 4 bases; J trimming: 9 bases; junction bases outside the gene matches: 4. The CDR3 loop is CASSAGQGGSPLHF. In DNA form, the CDR3 reads TGTGCCAGCAGTGCGGGACAGGGAGGTTCACCCCTCCACTTT.

This clone was recorded only once. V and J are TRBV7-8 and TRBJ2-6, with a tentative D call TRBD1 (6 bases). The length of the CDR3 is 15 residues. Germline V CDR1 and CDR2: SGHVS, FQNEAQ. Deletions cut 3 bases from V and 7 bases from J, with 13 bases between. The chain's CDR3 is CASSFSGVVANVLTF. The CDR3 DNA sequence: TGTGCCAGCAGCTTCTCAGGGGTGGTTGCCAACGTCCTGACTTTC.

V is TRBV18 and J is TRBJ2-7, with no clear D. The ends were cut back, 8 bases at V and 2 bases at J, with 16 bases in the middle. This CDR3 spans 14 amino acids. Germline V lookup: CDR1 KGHSH, CDR2 LQKENI. This CDR3 reads CASRTAAGAYEQYF. In DNA form, the CDR3 reads TGTGCCAGCCGTACGGCGGCAGGCGCCTACGAGCAGTACTTC.

Written as DNA, the CDR3 is TGCGCCAGCAGTGAGGGCGGGCGAGCTTTCTTT. It is translated as CASSEGGRAFF. The chain joins TRBV10-1 to TRBJ1-1; unclear D gene. CDR3 size: 11 residues. CDR1 and CDR2 from the germline V gene are WNHNN and SYGVQD (reference sequence). The V end lost 2 bases, the J end lost 10 bases, and 8 bases lay between the germline ends.

CDR3 sequence reads: CASSSAGGIPGELFF. In nucleotides, the CDR3 is TGCGCCAGCAGCTCTGCGGGGGGTATCCCCGGGGAGCTGTTTTTT. The rearrangement links TRBV5-1 to TRBJ2-2, with 8 bases fitting TRBD2. Germline CDR1 is SGHRS and CDR2 is YFSETQ. J gave up 6 bases and V 3 bases, and 7 bases lay outside the gene matches. The length of the CDR3 is 15 residues.

The V call is TRBV19, the J call TRBJ2-3, with TRBD1 matching 9 bases. Unmatched junction bases numbered 2, after V lost 4 bases and J lost 3 bases. CDR3 length equals 14 residues. Germline lookup yields CDR1 LNHDA and CDR2 SQIVND (reference sequence). CDR3: CASSTGTGTDTQYF. CDR3 bases: TGTGCCAGTAGTACCGGGACAGGGACAGATACGCAGTATTTT.

In DNA form, the CDR3 reads TGTGCCAGCACTTCCGGGACTTCTTCCTACAATGAGCAGTTCTTC. Protein sequence: CASTSGTSSYNEQFF. The genes are TRBV28 and TRBJ2-1; perhaps TRBD2 as D (6 bases). CDR3 length equals 15 residues. The V and J ends lost 7 bases and 1 base respectively, with 14 bases between them. Looked up from germline, CDR1 is MDHEN and CDR2 is SYDVKM.

The chain combines TRBV9 with TRBJ1-3; a possible D gene is TRBD1 (6 bases). Germline CDR1 is SGDLS and CDR2 is YYNGEE. The CDR3 runs to 15 residues. Between the trimmed V and J ends, which lost 0 bases and 4 bases, there was a span of 11 bases. CDR3 nucleotide sequence: TGTGCCAGCAGCGTAGAAGGGGGGAGAGGAAACACCATATATTTT. It translates to CASSVEGGRGNTIYF.

J is TRBJ1-4 and V is TRBV10-1; D not resolved. Germline assignment: CDR1 WNHNN and CDR2 SYGVQD (reference sequence). V was shortened by 5 bases and J by 4 bases, with 5 bases between the two germline ends. This CDR3 has 12 residues. CDR3 DNA: TGCGCCAGCAGTCCGGATAATGAAAAACTGTTTTTT. Translation: CASSPDNEKLFF.

The genes are TRBV4-3 and TRBJ1-2; D is possibly TRBD1 (6 bases). With 1 base removed from V and 1 base from J, the gap between germline ends came to 13 bases. This CDR3 is built from 16 residues. Germline values: CDR1 LGHNA, CDR2 YSLEER. CDR3 bases: TGCGCCAGCAGCCAAGCTCGGCCAGGGGATAACTATGGCTACACCTTC. Translation: CASSQARPGDNYGYTF.

This sequence joins TRBV2 and TRBJ2-4, with a possible D match to TRBD1 (5 bases). Per the germline V gene, CDR1 is SNHLY and CDR2 is FYNNEI. The CDR3 has 12 amino acids. Trimming took off 1 base at V and 9 bases at J, with 7 bases between the two ends. The CDR3 here is CASSEEGFIQYF. In nucleotides, the CDR3 is TGTGCCAGCAGTGAAGAGGGGTTCATTCAGTACTTC.

This clone came up once. The chain links TRBV2 to TRBJ2-1, with 9 positions matching TRBD1. Germline V gene lookup returns CDR1 SNHLY and CDR2 FYNNEI. The V gene end was trimmed by 5 bases and the J gene end by 6 bases; junction bases not matched to a gene: 5. There are 14 residues in the CDR3. DNA for the CDR3: TGTGCCAGCAGTCTGGGACAGGGCGCCAATGAGCAGTTCTTC. Translated: CASSLGQGANEQFF.

The rearrangement links TRBV6-5 to TRBJ1-2; D is unclear. V was pared by 4 bases and J by 2 bases, with 8 bases between. This CDR3 spans 13 amino acids. Germline V gene lookup returns CDR1 MNHEY and CDR2 SVGAGI. This chain's CDR3 is CASSFTRNYGYTF. In DNA form, the CDR3 reads TGTGCCAGCAGTTTTACAAGAAACTATGGCTACACCTTC.

The V gene is TRBV30, the J gene TRBJ2-2, with 8 bases fitting TRBD2. The germline gives CDR1 GTSNPN, CDR2 SVGIG (reference sequence). The CDR3 runs to 14 residues. V shed 5 bases, J shed 6 bases, and the junction held 8 bases outside the gene matches. The CDR3 coding sequence is TGTGCCTGGGTTCCGGGACTAGGTGCCGGGGAGCTGTTTTTT. Translation gives CAWVPGLGAGELFF.

A word on this clone: Other DNA sequences of this sample code for an identical CDR3. This chain connects TRBV6-5 to TRBJ1-1; the D gene is possibly TRBD1 (5 bases). Trimming left V 4 bases short and J 5 bases short, with 8 bases between. The germline gives CDR1 MNHEY, CDR2 SVGAGI. The CDR3 extends over 12 amino acids. The CDR3 DNA follows: TGTGCCAGCAGTTCAAGGGGTACTGAAGCTTTCTTT. It translates to CASSSRGTEAFF.

The rearrangement joins TRBV6-5 to TRBJ2-1, with 7 bases that match TRBD1. The CDR3 consists of 11 residues. Losses at the gene ends were 5 bases for V and 12 bases for J; bases not matched to a gene: 4. Germline assignment: CDR1 MNHEY and CDR2 SVGAGI. The CDR3 DNA is TGTGCCAGCAGTGACAGGGTTGGGCAGTTCTTC. Residues: CASSDRVGQFF.